This TCR beta chain comes out of a study of T cells in localized non-small cell lung cancer. Regarding the study as a whole: Researchers found a median around 59 of the top 100 tumor clones in adjacent lung.

Regarding this clone: Antigen specificity is unknown.

Here immunoSEQ multiplex PCR was the method, and the copy in TCRdb shows in-frame clones only, minus some. This repertoire shows around 30,000 clones, roughly 90% found once; its top ten account for roughly 31%. The CDR3 length is 13 residues. V was shortened by 6 bases and J by 0 bases, with 7 bases between the two germline ends. The germline CDR1 and CDR2 sequences are SGHRS and YFSETQ. The chain has TRBV5-1 and TRBJ1-3; no definite D call. The sequencing used peripheral blood, collected before any cancer treatment. The TCR was taken from a female donor older than 55 with stage I lung adenocarcinoma. The CDR3, as DNA: TGCGCCAGCAAAGAGGGCTCTGGAAACACCATATATTTT. Translated, it gives CASKEGSGNTIYF.